This TCR beta chain derives from a study of blood T cell repertoires in COVID-19. Study overall: Acute and convalescent COVID-19 samples came from the United States, Italy and Spain. T cells, B-cell-depleted T cells, or PBMCs provided the cDNA or gDNA that served as material.

This CDR3 has 13 amino acids. CDR1 WNHNN and CDR2 SYGVQD come from the germline V gene (reference sequence). The V gene end was trimmed by 4 bases and the J gene end by 7 bases; junction bases not matched to a gene: 3. Authors' analysis steps: Amplification of reference gene primers provided the estimated nucleated cell counts. Sequencing was performed with immunoSEQ multiplex PCR; in TCRdb, only in-frame clones are kept and a portion is missing. V, J and clone size were drawn from that table, and D and trimming were deduced from the DNA. The table records about 200,000 clones, 90% of them present only once.

The sequence came from a man aged 45-60 years with acute or convalescent COVID-19. Sequencing was performed on peripheral blood. The rearrangement links TRBV10-1 to TRBJ2-2; TRBD1 agrees at 7 bases. The CDR3 bases are TGCGCCAGCAGTGGAGGGGGCGTCGGGGAGCTGTTTTTT. Residues: CASSGGGVGELFF.